This TCR beta chain was sequenced in a study of blood T cell repertoires in COVID-19. Across the study: Specimens from acute and convalescent COVID-19 originated in the United States, Italy and Spain. PBMCs, B-cell-depleted T cells, or T cells were the source of the cDNA or gDNA that made up the material.

Participants were aged roughly 18 to 95 years, lived in over 20 US areas, and enrolled virtually. The V gene's germline CDR1 is SGHRS and CDR2 YFSETQ. V was clipped by 6 bases and J by 0 bases; unmatched bases: 9. The CDR3 is 15 residues long. This clone was observed a few times. In the source study's methods: Reference gene primer amplification in the assay estimated nucleated cell counts. The assay was immunoSEQ multiplex PCR, and TCRdb's table has in-frame clones only and misses some. The V and J calls and the clone size are those of that table, but D and trimming were determined from the DNA. The repertoire holds roughly 150,000 clones, with around 84% as singletons.

Sequencing input: PBMCs or T cells enriched from blood (not recorded which). The chain joins TRBV5-1 to TRBJ2-7, with 7 bases fitting TRBD2. This TCR came from a man between 35 and 55 years old who had recovered from COVID-19. The CDR3 here is CASTVDSGGSYEQYF. The CDR3 DNA follows: TGCGCCAGCACGGTCGATTCGGGGGGCTCCTACGAGCAGTACTTC.